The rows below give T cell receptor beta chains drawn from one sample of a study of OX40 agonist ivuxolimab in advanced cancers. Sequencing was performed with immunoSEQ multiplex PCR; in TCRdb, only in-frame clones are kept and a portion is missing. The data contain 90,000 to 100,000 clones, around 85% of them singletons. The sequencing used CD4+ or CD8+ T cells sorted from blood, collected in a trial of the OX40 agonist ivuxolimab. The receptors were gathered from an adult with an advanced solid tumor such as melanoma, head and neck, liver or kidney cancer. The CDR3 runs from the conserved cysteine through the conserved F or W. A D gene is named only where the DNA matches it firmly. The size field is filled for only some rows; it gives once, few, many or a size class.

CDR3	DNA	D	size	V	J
CASSARTGGEGTEAFF	TGTGCCAGCAGCGCCCGGACAGGGGGCGAGGGCACTGAAGCTTTCTTT	TRBD1	once	TRBV9	TRBJ1-1
CASSVGTGNEKLFF	TGTGCCAGCAGCGTCGGGACAGGGAATGAAAAACTGTTTTTT	TRBD1	-	TRBV7-6	TRBJ1-4
CASSLAAGGPETQYF	TGTGCCAGCAGCTTGGCCGCAGGGGGCCCAGAGACCCAGTACTTC	TRBD1	-	TRBV5-4	TRBJ2-5
CASSLQGPSGGYTF	TGTGCCAGCAGCTTACAGGGACCCTCTGGTGGCTACACCTTC	-	once	TRBV7-2	TRBJ1-2
CAWKWLAGEAGELFF	TGTGCCTGGAAGTGGCTAGCGGGAGAGGCCGGGGAGCTGTTTTTT	TRBD2	-	TRBV30	TRBJ2-2
CASSFNTEAFF	TGTGCCAGCAGTTTTAACACTGAAGCTTTCTTT	-	-	TRBV5-5	TRBJ1-1
CASSPPSGGNTGELFF	TGTGCCAGCTCACCCCCTAGCGGGGGGAACACCGGGGAGCTGTTTTTT	TRBD2	once	TRBV18	TRBJ2-2
CASSWGSGNTIYF	TGTGCCAGCAGCTGGGGCTCTGGAAACACCATATATTTT	-	-	TRBV5-6	TRBJ1-3
CASTSGGLAPAAYEQYF	TGTGCCAGCACCTCAGGTGGTCTAGCGCCTGCAGCCTACGAGCAGTACTTC	-	-	TRBV28	TRBJ2-7
CASSLGASGRSRKQFF	TGTGCCAGCAGCTTAGGGGCTAGCGGGAGAAGTCGCAAGCAGTTCTTC	TRBD2	-	TRBV7-2	TRBJ2-1
CATQLRSAGQWETQYF	TGTGCCACCCAGCTTAGATCGGCCGGGCAGTGGGAGACCCAGTACTTC	-	-	TRBV7-9	TRBJ2-5
CASSSPGRHTDTQYF	TGTGCCAGCAGTTCGCCGGGGAGACACACAGATACGCAGTATTTT	-	-	TRBV28	TRBJ2-3
CASSSLLGGLSRSNEQFF	TGTGCCAGCAGTTCTCTCTTAGGGGGCCTGTCCCGTTCCAATGAGCAGTTCTTC	TRBD1	few	TRBV27	TRBJ2-1
CASSQAARGENTGELFF	TGCGCCAGCAGCCAAGCCGCCCGCGGGGAGAACACCGGGGAGCTGTTTTTT	-	-	TRBV4-3	TRBJ2-2
CASSPIVQMNTEAFF	TGTGCCAGCTCACCAATAGTACAGATGAACACTGAAGCTTTCTTT	-	-	TRBV18	TRBJ1-1
CASSTGTGLFYGYTF	TGTGCCAGCAGTACCGGGACAGGGCTTTTCTATGGCTACACCTTC	TRBD1	few	TRBV28	TRBJ1-2